The present T cell receptor beta chain was sequenced within a study of shared clonotypes between healthy human individuals. Original analysis: Filtering of immunoSEQ junctional sequences could not match full-length read filtering. Clones were sequenced by immunoSEQ multiplex PCR, and TCRdb holds only the in-frame ones, with some missing. V, J and clone size are taken as reported in that table, and D and trimming were inferred from the DNA itself. Among roughly 2 million clones listed, approximately 96% were seen once. This receptor was taken from a man aged 18 to 29 in good health. The sequencing sample was made of naive CD4+ T cells sorted from blood. Described subset: CD45RA+ positively selected.

Here the CDR3 reads CASRRTSGGYEQYF. CDR3 coding DNA: TGTGCCAGCAGGAGGACTAGCGGAGGCTACGAGCAGTACTTC. V is TRBV6-6 and J is TRBJ2-7, with 10 bases lining up with TRBD2. The junction had 5 bases not matched to a gene; V was cut back by 6 bases and J by 3 bases. This CDR3 region has 14 residues. Germline V gives CDR1 MNHNY, CDR2 SVGAGI (reference sequence).